This entry concerns a single T cell receptor (beta chain). The V gene's germline CDR1 is SEHNR and CDR2 FQNEAQ (reference sequence). Trimming removed 5 bases from V and 3 bases from J, with 13 bases in between. The CDR3 covers 14 residues. This sample was included in a study of control samples from healthy donors and cancer patients. TCRdb keeps only in-frame clones here, not all; method: immunoSEQ multiplex PCR. This table holds about 80,000 clones, under 90% found once. The sample comprised blood. V usage is TRBV7-9 and J usage is TRBJ2-5; the D gene is possibly TRBD1 (5 bases). This receptor was identified in a middle-aged man in good health. CDR3 sequence reads: CASSKGDLKETQYF. The CDR3 bases are TGTGCCAGCAGCAAAGGGGATCTCAAAGAGACCCAGTACTTC.